The clone carrying this T cell receptor (beta chain) was seen only once. Other DNA sequences within the sample encode an identical CDR3. This entry is derived from a study of cytomegalovirus exposure and HLA in healthy donors. Study background: Clustering assigned about 80% of the 350 to 400 genotyped donors to the Caucasian-associated ancestry cluster.

Use of 60 Vbeta and 13 Jbeta primers characterized the PCR. The repertoire was sequenced with immunoSEQ multiplex PCR; TCRdb's copy has only in-frame clones and lacks some. The profile shows approximately 130,000 clones, around 81% of them singletons. The CDR3 is 15 amino acids. The trim removed 4 bases at V and 4 bases at J, leaving 3 bases unmatched. CDR1 and CDR2 (germline): SGHAT, FQNNGV. The sequence derives from a woman aged 40 to 50 in good health and CMV-seronegative. This chain joins TRBV11-2 and TRBJ1-6; 8 bases match TRBD1. Input material: PBMCs. The CDR3 DNA reads as TGTGCCAGCAGCTCAGGGGGCTCTTATAATTCACCCCTCCACTTT. Its protein is CASSSGGSYNSPLHF. Full variable domain (missing parts from reference TRBV11-2 and TRBJ1-6): EAGVAQSPRYKIIEKRQSVAFWCNPISGHATLYWYQQILGQGPKLLIQFQNNGVVDDSQLPKDRFSAERLKGVDSTLKIQPAKLEDSAVYLCASSSGGSYNSPLHFGNGTRLTVT.